This passage covers 26 T cell receptor beta chains from one sample sequenced in a study of T-cell reconstitution after alpha-beta-depleted transplantation in children. Molecular barcoding with unique molecular identifiers was used for the TCRbeta library. TCRdb reanalysed the PCR reads using MiXCR and keeps one entry per CDR3 protein. Of fewer than 35,000 distinct CDR3 sequences listed, roughly a sixth are singletons. This material consisted of PBMCs, mostly from graft donor cells, taken 60 days after TCRalphabeta/CD19-depleted stem cell transplant. These TCRs come from a male patient aged 2-15 years who had a stem cell transplant for acute lymphoblastic leukemia, so the T cells may come from the graft donor.

The chain links TRBV12-3 or TRBV12-4 to TRBJ2-1; D not certain. This CDR3 spans 14 amino acids. V dropped 0 bases and J dropped 4 bases, with 7 bases sitting between them. The CDR3 loop reads CASSLASLYNEQFF. For the CDR3, the DNA is TGTGCCAGCAGTTTAGCCAGCCTTTACAATGAGCAGTTCTTC.

In this sample, this clonotype is medium-sized. The gene calls are TRBV10-3 and TRBJ2-2; tentative D call: TRBD2 (6 bases). V was clipped by 8 bases and J by 1 base, with 17 bases between them. The CDR3 runs to 16 residues. Germline CDR1 ENHRY, CDR2 SYGVKD. CDR3 in amino acids: CAIPTGVGENTGELFF. The CDR3 DNA follows: TGTGCCATCCCAACGGGGGTCGGGGAGAACACCGGGGAGCTGTTTTTT.

The sample holds a few counts of this clonotype. CDR3 sequence (DNA): TGTGCCAGCAGTTACAGTCTAGCGGGGCGCACAGATACGCAGTATTTT. Its protein is CASSYSLAGRTDTQYF. The rearrangement uses TRBV6-5 and TRBJ2-3; 9 bases are shared with TRBD2. The V gene end was trimmed by 2 bases and the J gene end by 1 base; junction bases not matched to a gene: 4. The CDR3 runs 16 residues. CDR1 is MNHEY, CDR2 SVGAGI, per germline.

This clonotype has a single count. This chain links TRBV4-1 with TRBJ2-3; D is undetermined. CDR3 length: 17 amino acids. Trimming stripped 1 base from V and 0 bases from J, with 14 bases between. Germline V lookup: CDR1 MGHRA, CDR2 YSYEKL. The CDR3: CASSQVGGSASTDTQYF. In nucleotides, the CDR3 is TGCGCCAGCAGCCAAGTTGGCGGCAGTGCTAGCACAGATACGCAGTATTTT.

This clonotype was found a few times. The J gene is TRBJ2-3, the V gene TRBV5-4; 12 bases map to TRBD2. V dropped 1 base and J dropped 6; count of bases not matched to a gene: 3. The CDR3 extends over 15 amino acids. Germline CDR1 and CDR2: SGHNT and YYREEE (reference sequence). The CDR3 DNA reads as TGTGCCAGCAGCTTGCGACTAGCGGGAGAGGATACGCAGTATTTT. This sequence encodes CASSLRLAGEDTQYF.

This clonotype was observed many times. The chain links TRBV29-1 to TRBJ2-1, with D unclear. The CDR3 extends over 12 amino acids. Germline assignment: CDR1 SQVTM and CDR2 ANQGSEA. V was clipped by 7 bases and J by 1 base, with 8 bases between them. The CDR3, as DNA: TGCAGCGGGGTCACGTCCTACAATGAGCAGTTCTTC. This codes for CSGVTSYNEQFF.

There are a few counts of this clonotype. The rearrangement uses TRBV20-1 and TRBJ2-5; D is uncertain. Germline CDR1 reads DFQATT; CDR2 reads SNEGSKA (reference sequence). Trimming removed 3 bases from V and 3 bases from J, with 11 bases in between. This CDR3 has 13 amino acids. The CDR3: CSASSGGEETQYF. The CDR3 coding sequence is TGCAGTGCTAGTTCGGGTGGGGAAGAGACCCAGTACTTC.

This clonotype was recorded a few times. The chain employs TRBV6-6 and TRBJ1-5; D is unresolved. Germline V gene data show CDR1 as MNHNY and CDR2 as SVGAGI (reference sequence). The germline V and J ends were trimmed by 6 bases and 7 bases, with 13 bases remaining between them. The CDR3 extends over 13 amino acids. The chain's CDR3 is CASSELSRQPQHF. CDR3 in DNA: TGTGCCAGCAGCGAACTAAGTAGACAGCCCCAGCATTTT.

This clonotype showed up many times. V and J are TRBV3-1 and TRBJ2-1; 9 positions agree with TRBD2. The V segment lost 4 bases and the J segment 4 bases; nucleotides outside the gene matches: 5. CDR1 is LGHDT, CDR2 YNNKEL, per germline (reference sequence). The CDR3 is 15 residues long. The CDR3 sequence is CASSPPSGAYNEQFF. In DNA, the CDR3 is TGTGCCAGCAGCCCTCCTAGCGGGGCTTACAATGAGCAGTTCTTC.

This clonotype has at least ten counts. This sequence joins TRBV7-2 and TRBJ1-1; D gene ambiguous. The germline gives CDR1 SGHTA, CDR2 FQGNSA. Trimming stripped 2 bases from V and 2 bases from J, with 9 bases between. The CDR3 is 14 residues long. The CDR3 loop is CASSLSDRNTEAFF. CDR3 coding DNA: TGTGCCAGCAGCTTATCTGACCGCAACACTGAAGCTTTCTTT.

This chain connects TRBV7-2 to TRBJ1-5; 7 positions match TRBD1. There are 16 residues in the CDR3. After removal of 0 bases from V and 2 bases from J, the junction contained 4 bases not matched to a gene. Germline V gene data show CDR1 as SGHTA and CDR2 as FQGNSA. CDR3 in amino acids: CASSLAQGRGNQPQHF. For the CDR3, the DNA is TGTGCCAGCAGCTTAGCACAGGGGAGGGGCAATCAGCCCCAGCATTTT.

This clonotype was detected ten times or more. The chain joins TRBV15 to TRBJ1-3, with no clear D. The V and J ends lost 10 bases and 1 base respectively, with 8 bases between them. The CDR3 has 12 amino acids. The germline V gene encodes CDR1 LNHNV and CDR2 YYDKDF (reference sequence). CDR3 amino acids: CASSASGNTIYF. The CDR3 DNA reads as TGTGCCAGTTCAGCTTCTGGAAACACCATATATTTT.

This chain uses TRBV29-1 with TRBJ2-7, with D possibly matching TRBD1 (7 bases). This CDR3 is 15 amino acids long. In germline, CDR1 is SQVTM, CDR2 ANQGSEA. The V end was cut by 7 bases, the J end by 4 bases, with 23 bases between. DNA for the CDR3: TGCAGCGCCTTTGCCAGGGGGGAAAGGTATTACGAGCAGTACTTC. Its translation: CSAFARGERYYEQYF.

Only a few counts were recorded for this clonotype. The rearrangement joins TRBV6-5 to TRBJ1-1, with TRBD1 as a possible D gene (5 bases). Germline loops: CDR1 MNHEY, CDR2 SVGAGI. The CDR3 runs 16 residues. V was shortened by 2 bases and J by 4 bases, with 17 bases between the two germline ends. The CDR3 DNA reads as TGTGCCAGCAGTTACCAGGGAAACATGAAAGTCACTGAAGCTTTCTTT. This codes for CASSYQGNMKVTEAFF.

The V gene is TRBV6-1, the J gene TRBJ2-6, with D perhaps TRBD1 or TRBD2 (5 bases each). CDR3 length: 15 amino acids. CDR1 MNHNS and CDR2 SASEGT come from the germline V gene. V lost 9 bases to trimming and J lost 0 bases, with 12 bases between them. The CDR3 coding sequence is TGTGCCAGTCGGGACGGAGCCTCTGGGGCCAACGTCCTGACTTTC. This codes for CASRDGASGANVLTF.

A few counts support this clonotype. The J gene is TRBJ2-7, the V gene TRBV20-1; no definite D call. CDR3 size: 11 residues. The V end lost 6 bases, the J end lost 3 bases, and 9 bases lay between the germline ends. Germline lookup yields CDR1 DFQATT and CDR2 SNEGSKA (reference sequence). The CDR3 region is CSAESGYEQYF. The CDR3 DNA follows: TGCAGTGCGGAATCAGGCTACGAGCAGTACTTC.

This chain links TRBV19 with TRBJ2-7; TRBD2 agrees at 9 bases. Germline-derived CDR1 and CDR2 are LNHDA and SQIVND (reference sequence). Losses at the gene ends were 8 bases for V and 0 bases for J; bases not matched to a gene: 5. The CDR3 runs to 14 residues. The CDR3 region has the DNA TGTGCCAGTCGGGAGCGGGGGGCCTCCTACGAGCAGTACTTC. Amino acid sequence: CASRERGASYEQYF.

The V call is TRBV6-5, the J call TRBJ2-5, with 10 bases matching TRBD2. The CDR3 has 15 residues. Per germline, CDR1 MNHEY and CDR2 SVGAGI. Losses at the gene ends were 0 bases for V and 4 bases for J; bases not matched to a gene: 2. This CDR3 is CASSYSSGGGETQYF. The CDR3 coding sequence is TGTGCCAGCAGTTACTCAAGCGGGGGGGGAGAGACCCAGTACTTC.

This clonotype occurred many times. The CDR3 bases are TGTGCCAGCAGCTTAAGCGGGAACACCGGGGAGCTGTTTTTT. Amino acids: CASSLSGNTGELFF. The chain couples TRBV7-3 to TRBJ2-2; D remains unclear. The CDR3 is 14 residues long. V was shortened by 1 base and J by 1 base, with 4 bases between the two germline ends. CDR1 SGHTA and CDR2 FQGTGA come from the germline V gene.

This clonotype occurred many times. The gene calls are TRBV11-2 and TRBJ1-1; a possible D gene is TRBD1 (5 bases). The CDR3 consists of 14 residues. CDR1 is SGHAT, CDR2 FQNNGV, per germline. V dropped 5 bases and J dropped 1 base, with 11 bases sitting between them. The CDR3 is CASSRSRGNTEAFF. CDR3 DNA: TGTGCCAGCAGCCGTTCGAGGGGGAACACTGAAGCTTTCTTT.

By its share, this clonotype is medium-sized. This chain uses TRBV20-1 with TRBJ1-5; possibly TRBD1 for D (5 bases). The ends were cut back, 1 base at V and 4 bases at J, with 11 bases in the middle. Germline-derived CDR1 and CDR2 are DFQATT and SNEGSKA (reference sequence). The CDR3 contains 14 residues. CDR3 sequence (DNA): TGCAGTGCTAGAGGGGGCCGGGTGAATCAGCCCCAGCATTTT. This translates into CSARGGRVNQPQHF.

By frequency in the sample, this clonotype is medium-sized. V and J are TRBV7-9 and TRBJ2-5, with TRBD1 identical over 9 bases. Germline V gene sequence: CDR1 SEHNR, CDR2 FQNEAQ (reference sequence). CDR3 length equals 17 residues. J lost 3 bases, V lost 2 bases, and 10 bases had no gene match. This CDR3 is CASSLRGPQGAKETQYF. The CDR3 DNA reads as TGTGCCAGCAGCTTAAGGGGACCACAGGGGGCTAAAGAGACCCAGTACTTC.

This clonotype was counted ten times or more. V usage is TRBV4-3 and J usage is TRBJ2-3; tentatively, D is TRBD1 (6 bases). V was trimmed by 0 bases and J by 2 bases, leaving 12 bases between them. The CDR3 has 16 amino acids. CDR1 is LGHNA, CDR2 YSLEER, per germline. The CDR3, as DNA: TGCGCCAGCAGCCAAGAGGCAGGGGCGATCACAGATACGCAGTATTTT. Translation gives CASSQEAGAITDTQYF.

This clonotype was detected ten times or more. The rearrangement joins TRBV20-1 to TRBJ2-5; 10 nucleotides agree with TRBD1. The trim removed 6 bases at V and 0 bases at J, leaving 7 bases unmatched. CDR3 length: 15 amino acids. The germline CDR1 and CDR2 sequences are DFQATT and SNEGSKA (reference sequence). CDR3 region: CSAETGGLYQETQYF. DNA for the CDR3: TGCAGTGCCGAGACAGGGGGCTTGTACCAAGAGACCCAGTACTTC.

This clonotype turned up a few times. CDR3 bases: TGCGCCAGCAATCTCGGCGGGACAGGATTCTCTGGGGCCAACGTCCTGACTTTC. It is translated as CASNLGGTGFSGANVLTF. This rearrangement joins TRBV5-1 to TRBJ2-6, with 8 bases fitting TRBD1. The trim removed 6 bases at V and 0 bases at J, leaving 11 bases unmatched. The length of the CDR3 is 18 residues. Germline CDR1 and CDR2: SGHRS and YFSETQ.

This clonotype was seen a few times. The chain recombines TRBV13 with TRBJ2-7; 12 bases map to TRBD2. Germline CDR1 reads PRHDT; CDR2 reads FYEKMQ (reference sequence). This CDR3 comprises 17 residues. Losses at the gene ends were 4 bases for V and 3 bases for J; bases not matched to a gene: 10. The CDR3 DNA follows: TGTGCCAGCAGCTCCCGTGCGACTAGCGGGAGCAACTACGAGCAGTACTTC. Protein product: CASSSRATSGSNYEQYF.